These 3 T cell receptor beta chains were all obtained from the same sample, sequenced in a study of CD8 T cells in ankylosing spondylitis. Study observations and caveats: Typical of ankylosing spondylitis blood, it appeared, was a TCR beta motif of roughly eight highly homologous variants.

TCRdb independently ran MiXCR on the 5' RACE reads; one entry per CDR3 protein. The repertoire includes about 840,000 distinct CDR3 sequences, roughly 12% of them detected once, and around 0.51% sits in the top ten. These receptors have no known antigen. Sequencing used blood, either unsorted or a sorted T cell fraction (not recorded which). The receptor set was obtained from a male donor with ankylosing spondylitis.

This clonotype was observed a few times. The V gene is TRBV6-2 or TRBV6-3, the J gene TRBJ1-5, with TRBD1 matching 7 bases. There are 17 residues in the CDR3. The V and J ends lost 5 bases and 3 bases, in that order; junction bases with no gene match: 13. Looked up from germline, CDR1 is MNHEY and CDR2 is SVGEGT. The CDR3 region is CASSRPKGTAFNQPQHF. CDR3 nucleotide sequence: TGTGCCAGCAGTCGCCCTAAGGGGACAGCATTCAATCAGCCCCAGCATTTT.

This chain links TRBV4-2 with TRBJ1-4, with D unresolved. The germline V gene encodes CDR1 LGHNA and CDR2 YNFKEQ. The germline V and J ends were trimmed by 0 bases and 4 bases, with 12 bases remaining between them. The CDR3 loop spans 16 amino acids. The chain's CDR3 is CASSQDLGYSNEKLFF. The CDR3 DNA follows: TGTGCCAGCAGCCAAGATCTCGGGTACAGTAATGAAAAACTGTTTTTT.

This clonotype was picked up many times. J is TRBJ1-1 and V is TRBV10-3; D gene unclear. This CDR3 region has 12 residues. Germline V lookup: CDR1 ENHRY, CDR2 SYGVKD. Trimming removed 6 bases at V and 1 base at J, with 6 bases between. CDR3 amino acids: CAISLGNTEAFF. Written as DNA, the CDR3 is TGTGCCATCAGCTTGGGGAACACTGAAGCTTTCTTT.